This TCR beta chain comes out of a study of long-term antiretroviral therapy in people with HIV. Survey-level resolution applied to immunoSEQ assay v3.0. Clones were sequenced by immunoSEQ multiplex PCR, and TCRdb holds only the in-frame ones, with some missing. This table holds 15,000 to 20,000 clones, 87% found once. The CDR3 has 15 residues. This receptor was taken from a man younger than 35 with HIV. V and J are TRBV1 and TRBJ2-5; the table names TRBD2, a call not compared with the DNA. The J call may be faulty, since TRBJ2-7 better matches the DNA end. TRBV1 is annotated as a pseudogene. The material was unsorted PBMCs, obtained 2.1 years after starting antiretroviral therapy. This CDR3 is CTSTRRRTISYEQYF. The CDR3 DNA follows: TGCACCAGCACTCGGAGGCGTACTATCTCCTACGAGCAGTACTTC.